This T cell receptor beta chain was sequenced in a study of blood T cell repertoires in COVID-19. Study as a whole: Spain, Italy and the United States supplied samples that represented acute and convalescent COVID-19. In each case, the material was cDNA or gDNA derived from T cells, B-cell-depleted T cells, or PBMCs.

The V end was cut by 2 bases, the J end by 5 bases, with 18 bases between. CDR3 size: 16 residues. Germline CDR1 MNHEY, CDR2 SMNVEV (reference sequence). This clone showed up just once. Under the authors' procedure: Estimates of nucleated cell counts were drawn from the amplification of reference gene primers. Only in-frame clones appear in the TCRdb table, and some are missing; sequencing was by immunoSEQ multiplex PCR. D and trimming come from the DNA, and the V and J calls and clone size come from that table. The sample lists just over 650,000 clones; 90% were seen once. The chain has TRBV27 and TRBJ1-1; D ambiguous. The source of this sequence is a woman between 18 and 29 years old with acute or convalescent COVID-19. The specimen sequenced was peripheral blood. The CDR3, as DNA: TGTGCCAGCAGTTTAAGCGGGGAAGTAAGGGATACTGAAGCTTTCTTT. Translated: CASSLSGEVRDTEAFF.